A single sample gave rise to the 24 T cell receptor beta chains below, sequenced in a study of beta chain features in type 1 diabetes. Study outcomes and limitations: Moderate yet significant TCRB CDR3 shortening was seen in Type 1 diabetes patients in all four CD4+ subsets.

Sequencing targeted expressed TCRB transcripts, as all isolated RNA had been reverse transcribed. Clones were sequenced by immunoSEQ multiplex PCR, and TCRdb holds only the in-frame ones, with some missing. The sample lists about 740,000 clones, around 15% occurring once. These receptors' antigens are unknown. The sample comprised naive CD4+ T cells from blood. These receptors were taken from a man between 18 and 29 years old with type 1 diabetes.

This chain links TRBV2 with TRBJ2-5; D gene unclear. Trimming cost V 7 bases and J 1 base, with 7 bases left between them. The CDR3 length is 12 residues. Germline CDR1 SNHLY, CDR2 FYNNEI. The CDR3: CASKALQETQYF. In DNA, the CDR3 is TGTGCCAGCAAGGCACTCCAAGAGACCCAGTACTTC.

This clone appeared a few times. V usage is TRBV28 and J usage is TRBJ2-1, with no clear D. The germline V and J ends were trimmed by 3 bases and 5 bases, with 11 bases remaining between them. Per germline, CDR1 MDHEN and CDR2 SYDVKM. This CDR3 spans 14 amino acids. In DNA, the CDR3 is TGTGCCAGCAGTTTGGAACGGCTTCACAATGAGCAGTTCTTC. The encoded protein is CASSLERLHNEQFF. The whole variable domain, filled in from reference TRBV28 and TRBJ2-1, reads DVKVTQSSRYLVKRTGEKVFLECVQDMDHENMFWYRQDPGLGLRLIYFSYDVKMKEKGDIPEGYSVSREKKERFSLILESASTNQTSMYLCASSLERLHNEQFFGPGTRLTVL.

V and J are TRBV2 and TRBJ2-1; tentative D call: TRBD2 (5 bases). Trimming took off 8 bases at V and 4 bases at J, with 12 bases between the two ends. Germline V lookup: CDR1 SNHLY, CDR2 FYNNEI. The CDR3 runs to 13 residues. CDR3 sequence (DNA): TGTGCCAGCCGGAGGACCTCTTACAATGAGCAGTTCTTC. This gives the protein CASRRTSYNEQFF.

This clone was seen more than once but under ten times. The V and J genes are TRBV9 and TRBJ1-1; D gene ambiguous. The germline V gene encodes CDR1 SGDLS and CDR2 YYNGEE. The CDR3 length is 13 residues. V lost 0 bases and J lost 3, with 6 bases in between. CDR3 in amino acids: CASSVGGYTEAFF. CDR3 nucleotide sequence: TGTGCCAGCAGCGTAGGTGGATACACTGAAGCTTTCTTT.

The chain carries TRBV28 and TRBJ2-3, with D hard to call. Germline V gene data show CDR1 as MDHEN and CDR2 as SYDVKM. This CDR3 is built from 13 residues. V gave up 2 bases and J gave up 4 bases, with 7 bases separating them. The CDR3 reads CASSLPSPDTQYF. The CDR3 DNA sequence: TGTGCCAGCAGTTTACCAAGTCCAGATACGCAGTATTTT.

This clone has just a few counts. The chain joins TRBV30 to TRBJ1-5; TRBD1 might be the D (6 bases). The CDR3 extends over 14 amino acids. The germline V gene encodes CDR1 GTSNPN and CDR2 SVGIG (reference sequence). Trimming shortened V by 2 bases and J by 3 bases, and 11 bases separated the two germline ends. The CDR3 here is CAWSKGEFNQPQHF. The CDR3 bases are TGTGCCTGGAGTAAGGGGGAGTTCAATCAGCCCCAGCATTTT.

The chain couples TRBV7-9 to TRBJ2-1; 7 positions match TRBD2. Per germline, CDR1 SEHNR and CDR2 FQNEAQ (reference sequence). V lost 6 bases, J lost 6 bases, and 17 bases stayed unmatched. The CDR3 loop spans 17 amino acids. CDR3 sequence reads: CASRPVVGKGGSNEQFF. CDR3 bases: TGTGCCAGCAGGCCCGTCGTAGGAAAGGGCGGGAGCAATGAGCAGTTCTTC.

In this sample, this clone turned up a few times. The chain links TRBV5-4 to TRBJ2-5; 7 bases are shared with TRBD1. Germline V gives CDR1 SGHNT, CDR2 YYREEE (reference sequence). The CDR3 has 16 amino acids. With V trimmed by 2 bases and J by 2 bases, 9 bases remained unmatched. The CDR3 loop is CASSFKSGTAQETQYF. The CDR3 DNA is TGTGCCAGCAGCTTTAAATCCGGGACAGCACAAGAGACCCAGTACTTC.

The chain carries TRBV6-5 and TRBJ1-1; tentatively, D is TRBD1 (6 bases). The CDR3 loop spans 12 amino acids. CDR1 is MNHEY, CDR2 SVGAGI, per germline. Trimming removed 7 bases from V and 8 bases from J, with 14 bases in between. CDR3 in amino acids: CASTTGLEEAFF. In DNA, the CDR3 is TGTGCCAGCACCACAGGGTTAGAGGAAGCTTTCTTT.

In this sample, this clone turned up a few times. The V call is TRBV2, the J call TRBJ1-5; 9 nucleotides line up with TRBD1. Looked up from germline, CDR1 is SNHLY and CDR2 is FYNNEI. The CDR3 covers 15 residues. V shed 4 bases and J 4 bases; nucleotides not matched to a gene: 5. CDR3 amino acids: CASSGMGQGNQPQHF. The CDR3 DNA reads as TGTGCCAGCAGTGGTATGGGACAGGGAAATCAGCCCCAGCATTTT.

The chain recombines TRBV30 with TRBJ1-1; D may be TRBD1 (6 bases). This CDR3 has 13 amino acids. With 7 bases removed from V and 2 bases from J, the gap between germline ends came to 14 bases. The V gene's germline CDR1 is GTSNPN and CDR2 SVGIG (reference sequence). The CDR3 DNA reads TGTGCCTACAGGGCCCACCACAACACTGAAGCTTTCTTT. It yields the protein CAYRAHHNTEAFF.

Only a few counts were recorded for this clone. The rearrangement links TRBV2 to TRBJ2-1; no clear D. The CDR3 covers 11 residues. V shed 8 bases and J shed 2 bases, with 4 bases lying between them. In germline, CDR1 is SNHLY, CDR2 FYNNEI. In DNA form, the CDR3 reads TGTGCCAGCGCCACCTACAATGAGCAGTTCTTC. Amino acids: CASATYNEQFF. The whole variable domain, remainder taken from reference TRBV2 and TRBJ2-1, is EPEVTQTPSHQVTQMGQEVILRCVPISNHLYFYWYRQILGQKVEFLVSFYNNEISEKSEIFDDQFSVERPDGSNFTLKIRSTKLEDSAMYFCASATYNEQFFGPGTRLTVL.

The sample holds a few counts of this clone. The rearrangement joins TRBV30 to TRBJ2-5, with TRBD2 identical over 11 bases. V gave up 2 bases and J gave up 8 bases; unmatched junction bases: 10. Germline loops: CDR1 GTSNPN, CDR2 SVGIG (reference sequence). The CDR3 has 15 amino acids. The CDR3 protein is CAWSFILAGAQTQYF. CDR3 in DNA: TGTGCCTGGAGTTTTATACTAGCGGGGGCCCAAACCCAGTACTTC.

This chain joins TRBV19 and TRBJ1-5; D is unresolved. The germline V gene encodes CDR1 LNHDA and CDR2 SQIVND (reference sequence). Between the trimmed V and J ends, which lost 4 bases and 0 bases, there was a span of 19 bases. The CDR3 covers 18 residues. CDR3 nucleotide sequence: TGTGCCAGTAGTAGGTCCGGGGTGGTCCTCTATAGCAATCAGCCCCAGCATTTT. Its protein is CASSRSGVVLYSNQPQHF.

This clone has only a few counts. The chain links TRBV5-1 to TRBJ2-7; D is unresolved. Germline CDR1 SGHRS, CDR2 YFSETQ. Trimming removed 1 base at V and 3 bases at J, with 14 bases between. The CDR3 covers 15 residues. As DNA, the CDR3 is TGCGCCAGCAGCTTGTTGCCCCAGTCAGACTACGAGCAGTACTTC. It is translated as CASSLLPQSDYEQYF.

V is TRBV30 and J is TRBJ2-2; D possibly corresponds to TRBD2 (5 bases). The germline V gene encodes CDR1 GTSNPN and CDR2 SVGIG (reference sequence). The CDR3 has 13 amino acids. The ends were cut back, 8 bases at V and 5 bases at J, with 15 bases in the middle. CDR3 sequence reads: CAHLTPGTGELFF. The CDR3 nucleotides read TGTGCCCACCTAACCCCGGGGACCGGGGAGCTGTTTTTT.

The sample holds a few counts of this clone. The chain is built from TRBV7-3 and TRBJ2-1; D remains ambiguous. The length of the CDR3 is 15 residues. Trimming shortened V by 5 bases and J by 8 bases, and 19 bases separated the two germline ends. Germline V gene sequence: CDR1 SGHTA, CDR2 FQGTGA. CDR3 residues: CASSPNPGPWDEQFF. CDR3 coding DNA: TGTGCCAGCAGCCCCAACCCCGGGCCGTGGGATGAGCAGTTCTTC.

This clone was counted only a few times. The V and J genes are TRBV9 and TRBJ2-5, with D hard to call. The J call may not be correct, given that the DNA end is closer to TRBJ2-7. The length of the CDR3 is 13 residues. CDR1 SGDLS and CDR2 YYNGEE come from the germline V gene. CDR3 bases: TGTGCCAGCAGCAAAGGTCCGGTCTACGAGCAGTACTTC. Translated: CASSKGPVYEQYF.

J is TRBJ2-7 and V is TRBV9; 8 positions match TRBD1. The junction had 6 bases not matched to a gene; V was cut back by 4 bases and J by 3 bases. The CDR3 covers 14 residues. Looked up from germline, CDR1 is SGDLS and CDR2 is YYNGEE. The CDR3 DNA reads as TGTGCCAGCAGCTTCGGGACAGGTAGCTACGAGCAGTACTTC. It yields the protein CASSFGTGSYEQYF.

V gene TRBV7-2 combines with J gene TRBJ2-3; possible D gene TRBD2, 6 bases. Germline V gene sequence: CDR1 SGHTA, CDR2 FQGNSA. This CDR3 region has 15 residues. V dropped 4 bases and J dropped 4 bases, with 15 bases sitting between them. CDR3 loop: CASSSPAGSPDTQYF. The CDR3 coding sequence is TGTGCCAGCAGCTCCCCGGCCGGGAGCCCAGATACGCAGTATTTT.

This clone was detected only a few times. The J gene is TRBJ2-3, the V gene TRBV7-9; the D is unclear. V was pared by 2 bases and J by 2 bases, with 8 bases between. This CDR3 region has 14 residues. Looked up from germline, CDR1 is SEHNR and CDR2 is FQNEAQ (reference sequence). This CDR3 is CASSLFISTDTQYF. For the CDR3, the DNA is TGTGCCAGCAGCTTATTCATATCCACAGATACGCAGTATTTT.

This clone was counted a few times. The chain couples TRBV7-9 to TRBJ2-7; 11 bases map to TRBD1. Unmatched junction bases numbered 2, after V lost 5 bases and J lost 2 bases. CDR1 and CDR2 (germline): SEHNR, FQNEAQ (reference sequence). This CDR3 comprises 14 residues. The CDR3 bases are TGTGCCAGCAGCCCGGGACAGGGGGCCTACGAGCAGTACTTC. Its protein product is CASSPGQGAYEQYF.

This clone turned up a few times. The V gene is TRBV30, the J gene TRBJ1-6; D not resolved. The germline V gene has CDR1 GTSNPN and CDR2 SVGIG (reference sequence). Trimming left V 3 bases short and J 9 bases short, with 15 bases between. The CDR3 consists of 14 residues. In DNA, the CDR3 is TGTGCCTGGAGAGTCGACGGAAGCGGTTCACCCCTCCACTTT. Protein product: CAWRVDGSGSPLHF.

This clone has only a few counts. The chain employs TRBV10-3 and TRBJ1-1, with 7 bases matching TRBD1. The germline CDR1 and CDR2 sequences are ENHRY and SYGVKD. Losses at the gene ends were 3 bases for V and 5 bases for J; bases not matched to a gene: 9. The CDR3 extends over 15 amino acids. CDR3 sequence: CAISDAKTGNTEAFF. CDR3 in DNA: TGTGCCATCAGTGACGCAAAGACAGGGAATACTGAAGCTTTCTTT.